This TCR beta chain was sequenced during a study of blood T cell repertoires in COVID-19. The overall study: The study drew acute and convalescent COVID-19 samples from the United States, Italy and Spain.

Original processing notes: Researchers report that nucleated cell counts were estimated from reference gene primer amplification. Here immunoSEQ multiplex PCR was the method, and the copy in TCRdb shows in-frame clones only, minus some. Clone size and V and J calls were adopted from that table, with D and trimming inferred from the DNA. The data contain roughly 200,000 clones, 85% to 90% of them singletons. CDR3 size: 17 residues. V gave up 0 bases and J gave up 5 bases; unmatched junction bases: 11. CDR1 is LNHDA, CDR2 SQIVND, per germline (reference sequence). The rearrangement joins TRBV19 to TRBJ1-2; 8 nucleotides match TRBD1. The material sequenced was peripheral blood. The origin of this receptor is a man between 18 and 35 years old with active or convalescent COVID-19. The DNA of the CDR3 is TGTGCCAGTAGTATAGATCGGTTTGCAGGGGGCGTTTATGGCTACACCTTC. Translation gives CASSIDRFAGGVYGYTF.